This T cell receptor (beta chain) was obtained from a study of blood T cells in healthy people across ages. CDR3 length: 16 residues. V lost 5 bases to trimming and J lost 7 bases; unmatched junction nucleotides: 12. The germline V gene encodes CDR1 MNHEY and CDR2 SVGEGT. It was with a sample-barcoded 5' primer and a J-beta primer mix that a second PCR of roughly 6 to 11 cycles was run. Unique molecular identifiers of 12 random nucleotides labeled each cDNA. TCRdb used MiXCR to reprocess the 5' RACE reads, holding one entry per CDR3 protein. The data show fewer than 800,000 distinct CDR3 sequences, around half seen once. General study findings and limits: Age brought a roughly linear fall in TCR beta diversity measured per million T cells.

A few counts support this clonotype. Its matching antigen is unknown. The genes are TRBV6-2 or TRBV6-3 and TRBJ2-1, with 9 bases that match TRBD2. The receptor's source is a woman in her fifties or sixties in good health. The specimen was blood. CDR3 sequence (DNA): TGTGCCAGCAGTCCCTCCTTTTATAGCGGGAGTAATGAGCAGTTCTTC. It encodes CASSPSFYSGSNEQFF.